The next 14 T cell receptor beta chains were all read from a single sample in a study of cytomegalovirus exposure and HLA in healthy donors. PCR involved 60 Vbeta and 13 Jbeta primers. The data were produced by immunoSEQ multiplex PCR, yet TCRdb's version contains in-frame clones alone and is incomplete. Of some 150,000 clones listed, approximately 80% are singletons. Sequenced input: PBMCs. These receptors were collected from a man aged 25 to 40 in good health and CMV-seronegative.

The sample holds one count of this clone. The J gene is TRBJ2-2, the V gene TRBV30; TRBD1 is a possible D gene (6 bases). Trimming left V 4 bases short and J 4 bases short, with 16 bases between. This CDR3 has 15 amino acids. Germline assignment: CDR1 GTSNPN and CDR2 SVGIG (reference sequence). The CDR3, as DNA: TGTGCCTGGACCCCTCGGGACAAGGGCACCGGGGAGCTGTTTTTT. The encoded protein is CAWTPRDKGTGELFF.

The chain carries TRBV25-1 and TRBJ2-3; TRBD2 agrees at 8 bases. V shed 3 bases and J 5 bases; nucleotides not matched to a gene: 7. Germline CDR1 and CDR2: MGHDK and SYGVNS. This CDR3 comprises 15 residues. CDR3 DNA sequence: TGTGCCAGCAGTGATCCCGGACTAGCTGTAGATACGCAGTATTTT. Amino acids: CASSDPGLAVDTQYF.

The chain carries TRBV27 and TRBJ1-1; a weak D match, TRBD1 (5 bases). The CDR3 has 15 residues. Trimming removed 5 bases at V and 1 base at J, with 14 bases between. Germline V gives CDR1 MNHEY, CDR2 SMNVEV (reference sequence). CDR3 residues: CASSPYLTGNTEAFF. The CDR3 nucleotides are TGTGCCAGCAGTCCGTACCTTACAGGGAACACTGAAGCTTTCTTT.

The V and J genes are TRBV5-1 and TRBJ2-5; possible D gene TRBD1, 6 bases. Per the germline V gene, CDR1 is SGHRS and CDR2 is YFSETQ. The CDR3 loop spans 15 amino acids. V shed 2 bases and J shed 1 base, with 12 bases lying between them. The CDR3 reads CASSFRRDTQETQYF. Written as DNA, the CDR3 is TGCGCCAGCAGCTTTCGCCGGGACACCCAAGAGACCCAGTACTTC.

This chain joins TRBV7-9 and TRBJ2-1; TRBD2 agrees at 9 bases. V shed 5 bases, J shed 7 bases, and the junction held 9 bases outside the gene matches. The CDR3 has 15 amino acids. CDR1 and CDR2 (germline): SEHNR, FQNEAQ (reference sequence). The CDR3 is CASSAPGTSMNEQFF. CDR3 in DNA: TGTGCCAGCAGCGCCCCCGGGACTAGCATGAATGAGCAGTTCTTC.

J is TRBJ1-5 and V is TRBV28; D unresolved. CDR3 length equals 13 residues. Trimming shortened V by 7 bases and J by 7 bases, and 14 bases separated the two germline ends. Germline CDR1 reads MDHEN; CDR2 reads SYDVKM. CDR3 coding DNA: TGTGCCAGCACTTTGAGCCGCGGGCAGCCCCAGCATTTT. Translated: CASTLSRGQPQHF.

Concerning this clone: At the DNA level, this CDR3 is encoded by other sequences in the same sample as well. The CDR3 DNA is TGTGCCAGCAGACTAGCGGGTAACTACAATGAGCAGTTCTTC. Translation: CASRLAGNYNEQFF. The chain couples TRBV27 to TRBJ2-1; TRBD2 aligns across 9 bases. The CDR3 has 14 amino acids. Germline values: CDR1 MNHEY, CDR2 SMNVEV (reference sequence). Trimming at V came to 6 bases and at J to 3 bases, leaving 3 bases not matched to a gene.

The CDR3 loop is CASSWTAGLGYEQYF. CDR3 DNA: TGTGCCAGCAGCTGGACAGCGGGACTTGGCTACGAGCAGTACTTC. The rearrangement uses TRBV25-1 and TRBJ2-7, with D possibly matching TRBD2 (7 bases). The germline V and J ends were trimmed by 6 bases and 3 bases, with 18 bases remaining between them. This CDR3 spans 15 amino acids. Germline V lookup: CDR1 MGHDK, CDR2 SYGVNS.

The chain links TRBV11-2 to TRBJ2-2; perhaps TRBD2 as D (6 bases). Looked up from germline, CDR1 is SGHAT and CDR2 is FQNNGV. The CDR3 runs to 17 residues. Trimming took 2 bases from V and 4 from J, leaving 17 bases between them. The chain's CDR3 is CASSLPFWRESTGELFF. DNA of the CDR3: TGTGCCAGCAGCTTACCGTTTTGGAGGGAGAGCACCGGGGAGCTGTTTTTT.

The V call is TRBV28, the J call TRBJ2-7; 8 bases match TRBD1. The CDR3 has 17 residues. V lost 5 bases to trimming and J lost 6 bases; unmatched junction nucleotides: 18. Germline V gives CDR1 MDHEN, CDR2 SYDVKM. CDR3 region: CASSNGQGGVFRGEQYF. The DNA for the CDR3 is TGTGCCAGCAGTAATGGACAGGGAGGAGTCTTTCGAGGCGAGCAGTACTTC.

The chain joins TRBV7-9 to TRBJ2-1; perhaps TRBD1 as D (6 bases). The CDR3 is 16 residues long. The V and J ends lost 5 bases and 10 bases respectively, with 24 bases between them. Germline CDR1 and CDR2: SEHNR and FQNEAQ (reference sequence). CDR3 sequence reads: CASSPTGPPTTWEQFF. The CDR3 DNA reads as TGTGCCAGCAGCCCTACAGGGCCACCGACCACATGGGAGCAGTTCTTC.

This chain connects TRBV30 to TRBJ2-4, with TRBD1 matching over 8 bases. CDR1 and CDR2 (germline): GTSNPN, SVGIG (reference sequence). The CDR3 has 13 amino acids. Unmatched junction bases numbered 8, after V lost 4 bases and J lost 9 bases. The CDR3 loop is CAWMGQVLGIQYF. As DNA, the CDR3 is TGTGCCTGGATGGGACAGGTACTGGGCATTCAGTACTTC.

V gene TRBV28 combines with J gene TRBJ1-1; no firm D call. Trimming took 3 bases from V and 4 from J, leaving 18 bases between them. The germline gives CDR1 MDHEN, CDR2 SYDVKM. This CDR3 has 16 residues. This chain's CDR3 is CASSFPGGGGSTEAFF. The CDR3 DNA reads TGTGCCAGCAGTTTCCCCGGTGGAGGAGGTAGCACTGAAGCTTTCTTT.

The V call is TRBV11-1, the J call TRBJ2-1; possibly TRBD2 for D (5 bases). The V and J ends lost 5 bases and 0 bases respectively, with 14 bases between them. Germline CDR1 SGHAT, CDR2 FQDESV (reference sequence). The CDR3 is made up of 16 amino acids. CDR3 DNA: TGTGCCAGCAGCCCCGAGGGCCCTTCCTCCTACAATGAGCAGTTCTTC. Translating it yields CASSPEGPSSYNEQFF.